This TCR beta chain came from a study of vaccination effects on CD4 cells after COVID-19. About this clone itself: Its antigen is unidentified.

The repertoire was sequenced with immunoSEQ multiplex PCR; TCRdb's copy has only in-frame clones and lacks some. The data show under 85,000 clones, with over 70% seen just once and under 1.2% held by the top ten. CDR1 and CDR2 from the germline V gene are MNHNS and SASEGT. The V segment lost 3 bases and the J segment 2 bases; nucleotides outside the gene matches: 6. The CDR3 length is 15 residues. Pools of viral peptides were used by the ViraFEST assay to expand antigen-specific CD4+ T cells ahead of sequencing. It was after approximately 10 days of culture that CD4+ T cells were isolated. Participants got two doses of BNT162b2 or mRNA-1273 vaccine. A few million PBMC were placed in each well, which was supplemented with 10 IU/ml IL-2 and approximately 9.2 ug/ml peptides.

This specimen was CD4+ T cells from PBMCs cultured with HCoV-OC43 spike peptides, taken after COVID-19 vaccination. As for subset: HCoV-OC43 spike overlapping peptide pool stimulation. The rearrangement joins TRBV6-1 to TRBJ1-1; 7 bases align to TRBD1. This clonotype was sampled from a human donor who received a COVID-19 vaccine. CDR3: CASSDPGQPNTEAFF. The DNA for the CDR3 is TGTGCCAGCAGTGATCCGGGACAGCCTAACACTGAAGCTTTCTTT.